The T cell receptor beta chain described here comes from a study of CD8 T cells in Susac syndrome. Treatment-naive patients with stable or active relapsing-remitting disease were the multiple sclerosis controls. RNA was extracted with the RNeasy kit, and a quantity of about 0.45 to 1 ug was reverse transcribed using random hexamers. The TCR beta CDR3 was amplified by immunoSEQ multiplex PCR across 54 Vbeta, 13 Jbeta. One entry per CDR3 protein, called by TCRdb with MiXCR from the immunoSEQ multiplex PCR reads. The data contain about 66,000 distinct CDR3 sequences, roughly 94% of them seen just once; the ten biggest clones take up about 0.6%. After removal of 2 bases from V and 7 bases from J, the junction contained 12 bases not matched to a gene. This CDR3 is 17 amino acids long. CDR1 and CDR2 from the germline V gene are MRHNA and SNTAGT.

The clonotype comes from a human donor with multiple sclerosis. The chain recombines TRBV6-4 with TRBJ2-1; TRBD1 matches 9 bases. What was sequenced was CD8+ T cells from PBMCs. The CDR3 loop is CASSDKPTGGIVNEQFF. The CDR3 DNA reads TGTGCCAGCAGTGACAAACCCACAGGGGGCATTGTGAATGAGCAGTTCTTC.